The 18 T cell receptor beta chains below were found in one sample sequenced in a study of response to subunit inactivated influenza vaccine. From the RT-PCR reads, TCRdb called clonotypes with MiXCR, one entry per CDR3 protein. The sample has 500,000 to 550,000 distinct CDR3 sequences, roughly 7.9% seen once. This sample comprised PBMCs from blood, obtained around 25 months after vaccination. The receptors shown here come from a man between 45 and 75 years old who received an inactivated influenza vaccine.

This sequence joins TRBV20-1 and TRBJ2-7, with 9 positions matching TRBD1. CDR1 and CDR2 (germline): DFQATT, SNEGSKA (reference sequence). The V segment lost 1 base and the J segment 0 bases; nucleotides outside the gene matches: 7. The CDR3 covers 16 residues. CDR3 sequence: CSARVPGTGFSYEQYF. The DNA for the CDR3 is TGCAGTGCTAGAGTTCCCGGGACAGGGTTCTCCTACGAGCAGTACTTC.

This clonotype was counted between two and nine times. The chain links TRBV5-1 to TRBJ2-5, with TRBD1 matching over 11 bases. The CDR3 totals 16 residues. V lost 4 bases to trimming and J lost 5 bases; unmatched junction nucleotides: 10. Germline CDR1 and CDR2: SGHRS and YFSETQ. The CDR3 region has the DNA TGCGCCAGCAGCCCGGCCGGGACAGGGGGATGGGAGACCCAGTACTTC. It is translated as CASSPAGTGGWETQYF.

The chain recombines TRBV4-1 with TRBJ1-4; no definite D call. Germline-derived CDR1 and CDR2 are MGHRA and YSYEKL. Between the trimmed V and J ends, which lost 2 bases and 3 bases, there was a span of 10 bases. The CDR3 length is 15 residues. The CDR3 region is CASSQNRAANEKLFF. The DNA for the CDR3 is TGCGCCAGCAGCCAAAATAGGGCTGCTAATGAAAAACTGTTTTTT.

About this clonotype: A clone one base away is much larger, so this may be a read error. The V call is TRBV12-3 or TRBV12-4, the J call TRBJ2-5; a weak D match, TRBD2 (5 bases). CDR3 length equals 15 residues. V lost 3 bases, J lost 9 bases, and 20 bases lay in between. The CDR3 sequence is CASSFDGGGLESQYF. CDR3 sequence (DNA): TGTGCCAGCAGTTTCGACGGCGGAGGTCTGGAGTCCCAGTACTTC.

The sample holds many counts of this clonotype. V usage is TRBV7-2 and J usage is TRBJ2-1; no clear D. This CDR3 spans 14 amino acids. Germline CDR1 and CDR2: SGHTA and FQGNSA. V lost 4 bases and J 10 bases, leaving 17 bases between the germline ends. CDR3 sequence: CASSSAGVQAEQFF. DNA of the CDR3: TGTGCCAGCAGCTCAGCCGGCGTTCAGGCGGAGCAGTTCTTC.

This rearrangement joins TRBV7-9 to TRBJ2-1; 10 nucleotides line up with TRBD1. Germline V gene lookup returns CDR1 SEHNR and CDR2 FQNEAQ (reference sequence). This CDR3 has 15 residues. J was trimmed by 4 bases and V by 6 bases; bases with no gene match: 6. In nucleotides, the CDR3 is TGTGCCAGCAGACCCGGGACAGGGGCTTACAATGAGCAGTTCTTC. This gives the protein CASRPGTGAYNEQFF.

This clonotype was detected many times. The chain employs TRBV9 and TRBJ2-5, with D unclear. Germline lookup yields CDR1 SGDLS and CDR2 YYNGEE. The CDR3 is made up of 14 amino acids. Between the trimmed V and J ends, which lost 1 base and 1 base, there was a span of 8 bases. The CDR3 here is CASSVFPLQETQYF. In nucleotides, the CDR3 is TGTGCCAGCAGCGTATTTCCCCTCCAAGAGACCCAGTACTTC.

This clonotype was recorded a few times. The chain employs TRBV5-1 and TRBJ2-1; TRBD2 matches 10 bases. There are 15 residues in the CDR3. CDR1 is SGHRS and CDR2 is YFSETQ in the germline V gene. V lost 1 base and J lost 6; bases outside the gene matches: 4. The CDR3 reads CASSLSGGAGNEQFF. The CDR3 nucleotides are TGCGCCAGCAGCTTGAGCGGGGGGGCAGGCAATGAGCAGTTCTTC.

This clonotype turned up a few times. The chain recombines TRBV27 with TRBJ2-1, with 7 positions matching TRBD2. V trimming: 5 bases; J trimming: 9 bases; junction bases outside the gene matches: 10. CDR3 size: 14 residues. Germline V gene lookup returns CDR1 MNHEY and CDR2 SMNVEV (reference sequence). In DNA, the CDR3 is TGTGCCAGCAGTCCCACCCAGGGCGGGGGTGAGCAGTTCTTC. This codes for CASSPTQGGGEQFF.

The rearrangement links TRBV20-1 to TRBJ1-1, with 9 bases identical to TRBD1. CDR1 and CDR2 from the germline V gene are DFQATT and SNEGSKA (reference sequence). Trimming at V came to 8 bases and at J to 4 bases, leaving 11 bases not matched to a gene. The CDR3 spans 14 residues. CDR3 loop: CSYRQGVVSTEAFF. Here the CDR3 DNA reads TGCAGTTACCGACAGGGGGTTGTCAGCACTGAAGCTTTCTTT.

This clonotype has at least ten counts. V is TRBV5-1 and J is TRBJ2-1; no clear D gene. With 2 bases removed from V and 4 bases from J, the gap between germline ends came to 10 bases. CDR1 is SGHRS and CDR2 is YFSETQ in the germline V gene. CDR3 size: 14 residues. The CDR3 sequence: CASSFSPDYNEQFF. CDR3 bases: TGCGCCAGCAGCTTTTCTCCGGATTACAATGAGCAGTTCTTC.

This clonotype was counted ten times or more. The chain has TRBV12-3 or TRBV12-4 and TRBJ2-1; tentative D call: TRBD1 (5 bases). Deletions cut 5 bases from V and 9 bases from J, with 8 bases between. This CDR3 contains 11 residues. As DNA, the CDR3 is TGTGCCAGCAGTAGGGGCAGTGAGCAGTTCTTC. Amino acids: CASSRGSEQFF.

This clonotype has ten or more counts. This chain links TRBV27 with TRBJ2-1, with D perhaps given as TRBD1 or TRBD2 (5 bases each). The CDR3 spans 14 residues. The germline CDR1 and CDR2 sequences are MNHEY and SMNVEV (reference sequence). The germline V and J ends were trimmed by 5 bases and 5 bases, with 13 bases remaining between them. CDR3 in amino acids: CASSRDRGHNEQFF. The CDR3 DNA follows: TGTGCCAGCAGTCGGGACCGTGGTCACAATGAGCAGTTCTTC.

This clonotype was seen many times. The gene calls are TRBV4-1 and TRBJ1-3; D gene ambiguous. V lost 0 bases and J 0 bases, leaving 6 bases between the germline ends. CDR3 length: 15 residues. In germline, CDR1 is MGHRA, CDR2 YSYEKL. CDR3 sequence (DNA): TGCGCCAGCAGCCAAGATAACAACTCTGGAAACACCATATATTTT. Encoded protein: CASSQDNNSGNTIYF.

This clonotype has at least ten counts. V gene TRBV7-6 combines with J gene TRBJ2-7, with D hard to call. Germline-derived CDR1 and CDR2 are SGHVS and FNYEAQ. Trimming stripped 4 bases from V and 4 bases from J, with 17 bases between. This CDR3 contains 15 residues. CDR3 amino acids: CASSWALGKGYEQYF. The CDR3 region has the DNA TGTGCCAGCAGCTGGGCTTTAGGGAAAGGATACGAGCAGTACTTC.

This clonotype came up many times. V and J are TRBV14 and TRBJ2-5; D is tentatively TRBD1 or TRBD2 (5 bases each). The V gene's germline CDR1 is SGHDN and CDR2 FVKESK. This CDR3 region has 16 residues. Trimming pared 4 bases from V and 0 bases from J, leaving 15 bases between. CDR3 protein: CASSPVRGRYQETQYF. CDR3 bases: TGTGCCAGCAGCCCTGTGAGGGGCCGATACCAAGAGACCCAGTACTTC.

This clonotype occurred many times. V usage is TRBV6-5 and J usage is TRBJ2-7, with D perhaps matching TRBD1 (5 bases). The V gene's germline CDR1 is MNHEY and CDR2 SVGAGI. The CDR3 is made up of 15 amino acids. The germline V and J ends were trimmed by 1 base and 2 bases, with 12 bases remaining between them. CDR3 DNA: TGTGCCAGCAGTTACTGGCGACAGACAACCTACGAGCAGTACTTC. This encodes CASSYWRQTTYEQYF.

The chain recombines TRBV5-1 with TRBJ2-4; the match to TRBD1 covers 9 bases. Unmatched junction bases numbered 5, after V lost 7 bases and J lost 3 bases. Germline V gene sequence: CDR1 SGHRS, CDR2 YFSETQ. The CDR3 is made up of 14 amino acids. The CDR3 reads CASGTGFGKNIQYF. DNA for the CDR3: TGCGCCAGCGGGACAGGGTTCGGCAAAAACATTCAGTACTTC.